These 24 T cell receptor beta chains share one sample of origin, sequenced in a study of CD8 T cells in ankylosing spondylitis. TCRdb reanalysed the 5' RACE reads using MiXCR and keeps one entry per CDR3 protein. The sample holds 15,000 to 20,000 distinct CDR3 sequences, roughly 8% seen once. Sequenced: blood. The receptor set was obtained from a male donor with ankylosing spondylitis or in good health (not recorded which).

This clonotype was observed a handful of times. The V call is TRBV7-2, the J call TRBJ2-3, with TRBD2 as a possible D gene (7 bases). The V gene lost 2 bases and the J gene lost 1 base, with 10 bases spanning the gap. Germline assignment: CDR1 SGHTA and CDR2 FQGNSA. The CDR3 totals 15 residues. CDR3 bases: TGTGCCAGCAGCTTATTGCGGGGGCGCACAGATACGCAGTATTTT. Amino acid sequence: CASSLLRGRTDTQYF.

The V gene is TRBV5-1, the J gene TRBJ1-4, with D perhaps matching TRBD1 (5 bases). This CDR3 spans 13 amino acids. CDR1 is SGHRS and CDR2 is YFSETQ in the germline V gene. The germline V and J ends were trimmed by 4 bases and 5 bases, with 9 bases remaining between them. CDR3 sequence reads: CASSPGPNEKLFF. The CDR3 coding sequence is TGCGCCAGCAGCCCGGGACCGAATGAAAAACTGTTTTTT.

With regard to this clonotype: This may stem from a read error, because a much larger clone lies one nucleotide away. The CDR3 bases are TGTGCCAGCGCAAAGTTGAGGTGGAGCTCCTGTAATTCACCCCTCCACTTT. Its protein is CASAKLRWSSCNSPLHF. This sequence joins TRBV28 and TRBJ1-6, with no clear D. CDR1 is MDHEN, CDR2 SYDVKM, per germline. The CDR3 loop spans 17 amino acids.

The chain has TRBV7-2 and TRBJ2-2; either TRBD1 or TRBD2 may supply D (6 bases each). The CDR3 extends over 15 amino acids. V gave up 5 bases and J gave up 5 bases, with 15 bases separating them. CDR1 is SGHTA, CDR2 FQGNSA, per germline. The CDR3 reads CASSLNRGRTGELFF. The CDR3 coding sequence is TGTGCCAGCAGCCTCAATAGGGGGAGGACCGGGGAGCTGTTTTTT.

J is TRBJ2-2 and V is TRBV20-1, with D perhaps matching TRBD1 (6 bases). Trimming cost V 0 bases and J 3 bases, with 14 bases left between them. Germline CDR1 and CDR2: DFQATT and SNEGSKA (reference sequence). The CDR3 loop spans 16 amino acids. The CDR3 DNA follows: TGCAGTGCTAGAGATTTCCGGGCAGGGGACACCGGGGAGCTGTTTTTT. Translating gives CSARDFRAGDTGELFF.

V and J are TRBV28 and TRBJ2-2; D unclear. This CDR3 comprises 12 residues. Germline assignment: CDR1 MDHEN and CDR2 SYDVKM. Trimming left V 2 bases short and J 4 bases short, with 2 bases between. This CDR3 is CASSLTTGELFF. CDR3 DNA sequence: TGTGCCAGCAGTTTAACCACCGGGGAGCTGTTTTTT.

This clonotype was seen many times. The chain couples TRBV7-2 to TRBJ1-2, with TRBD1 matching over 8 bases. In germline, CDR1 is SGHTA, CDR2 FQGNSA. Unmatched junction bases numbered 4, after V lost 5 bases and J lost 5 bases. The CDR3 covers 13 residues. The CDR3 region is CASSAGTGYGYTF. In nucleotides, the CDR3 is TGTGCCAGCAGCGCCGGGACAGGATATGGCTACACCTTC. The full variable domain, completed using reference TRBV7-2 and TRBJ1-2, is GAGVSQSPSNKVTEKGKDVELRCDPISGHTALYWYRQSLGQGLEFLIYFQGNSAPDKSGLPSDRFSAERTGGSVSTLTIQRTQQEDSAVYLCASSAGTGYGYTFGSGTRLTVV.

Many counts were recorded for this clonotype. The chain combines TRBV12-3 or TRBV12-4 with TRBJ2-3, with D possibly being TRBD2 (7 bases). V gave up 6 bases and J gave up 0 bases, with 13 bases separating them. The length of the CDR3 is 15 residues. CDR3 region: CASRGGATSTDTQYF. CDR3 coding DNA: TGTGCCAGCAGAGGGGGGGCAACAAGCACAGATACGCAGTATTTT.

This clonotype was seen a few times. The chain carries TRBV20-1 and TRBJ2-2; D is perhaps TRBD1 or TRBD2 (5 bases each). The CDR3 length is 14 residues. Germline V lookup: CDR1 DFQATT, CDR2 SNEGSKA (reference sequence). V was shortened by 5 bases and J by 2 bases, with 12 bases between the two germline ends. CDR3 residues: CSAGGRANTGELFF. The DNA for the CDR3 is TGCAGTGCTGGGGGACGGGCCAACACCGGGGAGCTGTTTTTT.

This clonotype was observed many times. The chain recombines TRBV20-1 with TRBJ1-5; 9 bases align to TRBD1. J was trimmed by 0 bases and V by 3 bases; bases with no gene match: 6. CDR3 length: 16 amino acids. Germline V gene data show CDR1 as DFQATT and CDR2 as SNEGSKA (reference sequence). CDR3 DNA: TGCAGTGCTAGGGACAGGGGATACAATAGCAATCAGCCCCAGCATTTT. This translates into CSARDRGYNSNQPQHF.

The chain carries TRBV29-1 and TRBJ1-1, with a possible D match to TRBD1 (5 bases). CDR1 and CDR2 from the germline V gene are SQVTM and ANQGSEA. V lost 4 bases and J 5 bases, leaving 14 bases between the germline ends. The CDR3 contains 13 residues. CDR3 DNA: TGCAGCGTTGTAGGGCGAGGGGATACTGAAGCTTTCTTT. Residues: CSVVGRGDTEAFF.

Ten or more counts support this clonotype. The chain carries TRBV6-6 and TRBJ2-3; D ambiguous. Trimming cost V 4 bases and J 0 bases, with 20 bases left between them. The CDR3 is 18 residues long. The germline V gene has CDR1 MNHNY and CDR2 SVGAGI (reference sequence). The CDR3 loop is CASSSSAQAEVSTDTQYF. The CDR3 bases are TGTGCCAGCAGTTCGTCAGCCCAGGCAGAGGTTAGCACAGATACGCAGTATTTT.

This chain links TRBV23-1 with TRBJ2-2; 12 bases line up with TRBD1. TRBV23-1 belongs to the ORF category, with a function that is uncertain. V gave up 0 bases and J gave up 0 bases; unmatched junction bases: 8. The CDR3 runs to 20 residues. CDR3 nucleotide sequence: TGCGCCAGCAGTCAATCGAGGGACAGGGGGCCTCACGCGAACACCGGGGAGCTGTTTTTT. Encoded protein: CASSQSRDRGPHANTGELFF.

CDR3 region: CASKIPGQGTDTQYF. Here the CDR3 DNA reads TGTGCCAGCAAGATTCCGGGACAGGGCACAGATACGCAGTATTTT. This chain links TRBV27 with TRBJ2-3; TRBD1 aligns across 8 bases. Germline V CDR1 and CDR2: MNHEY, SMNVEV (reference sequence). V dropped 7 bases and J dropped 1; count of bases not matched to a gene: 7. This CDR3 comprises 15 residues.

In its sample, this clonotype was seen a few times. The J gene is TRBJ2-2, the V gene TRBV5-1; D perhaps matches TRBD1 (6 bases). The CDR3 is made up of 16 amino acids. V lost 4 bases, J lost 1 base, and 14 bases lay in between. CDR1 is SGHRS, CDR2 YFSETQ, per germline. DNA for the CDR3: TGCGCCAGCAGCCCACAACAGGGTTGGAACACCGGGGAGCTGTTTTTT. Its translation: CASSPQQGWNTGELFF.

This clonotype showed up just a few times. The genes are TRBV29-1 and TRBJ1-2, with 11 bases that match TRBD1. This CDR3 spans 14 amino acids. The ends lost 6 bases at V and 8 bases at J; junction bases unmatched: 11. Germline CDR1 SQVTM, CDR2 ANQGSEA. CDR3 amino acids: CSVEDRGRHSGYTF. The CDR3 DNA is TGCAGCGTGGAGGACAGGGGGCGTCACTCCGGCTACACCTTC.

The V and J genes are TRBV20-1 and TRBJ2-3; unclear D gene. Germline CDR1 reads DFQATT; CDR2 reads SNEGSKA (reference sequence). CDR3 size: 11 residues. Trimming cost V 2 bases and J 6 bases, with 6 bases left between them. The CDR3 sequence: CSARNLDTQYF. CDR3 DNA: TGCAGTGCTAGAAATCTCGATACGCAGTATTTT.

This clonotype was recorded many times. The J gene is TRBJ1-2, the V gene TRBV28; D unresolved. V was cut by 1 base and J by 7 bases, with 7 bases left in between. Germline lookup yields CDR1 MDHEN and CDR2 SYDVKM. This CDR3 comprises 12 residues. The CDR3 region is CASSLSVFGYTF. In DNA, the CDR3 is TGTGCCAGCAGTTTATCAGTTTTTGGCTACACCTTC.

This clonotype appeared a few times. The CDR3 spells CAWSAPPDNEQFF. The CDR3 nucleotides are TGTGCCTGGAGTGCCCCCCCCGATAATGAGCAGTTCTTC. The chain is built from TRBV30 and TRBJ2-1; the D is unclear. Germline loops: CDR1 GTSNPN, CDR2 SVGIG (reference sequence). The CDR3 runs to 13 residues. The V and J ends lost 1 base and 7 bases respectively, with 11 bases between them.

This clonotype was found a few times. The chain recombines TRBV6-5 with TRBJ2-1, with D unclear. CDR1 and CDR2 from the germline V gene are MNHEY and SVGAGI. This CDR3 region has 11 residues. V was shortened by 3 bases and J by 8 bases, with 5 bases between the two germline ends. CDR3 sequence reads: CASSYMHEQFF. Here the CDR3 DNA reads TGTGCCAGCAGTTATATGCATGAGCAGTTCTTC.

The gene calls are TRBV5-1 and TRBJ2-1; possible D gene TRBD1, 5 bases. The CDR3 runs 15 residues. Germline CDR1 is SGHRS and CDR2 is YFSETQ. V lost 0 bases, J lost 5 bases, and 12 bases lay in between. CDR3: CASSLGQGLHNEQFF. The DNA of the CDR3 is TGCGCCAGCAGCTTGGGCCAGGGCCTTCACAATGAGCAGTTCTTC.

This clonotype was recorded a few times. V and J are TRBV5-5 and TRBJ2-5, with D hard to call. Germline values: CDR1 SGHKS, CDR2 YYEKEE (reference sequence). Trimming cost V 0 bases and J 4 bases, with 10 bases left between them. This CDR3 spans 14 amino acids. The CDR3 loop reads CASSLVGRPETQYF. The CDR3 DNA sequence: TGTGCCAGCAGCTTGGTGGGCCGGCCAGAGACCCAGTACTTC.

The rearrangement links TRBV12-3 or TRBV12-4 to TRBJ1-1; D is unclear. CDR3 length equals 12 residues. V was shortened by 4 bases and J by 0 bases, with 3 bases between the two germline ends. Here the CDR3 reads CASSSMNTEAFF. CDR3 nucleotides: TGTGCCAGCAGTTCCATGAACACTGAAGCTTTCTTT.

This clonotype was detected ten times or more. The chain couples TRBV28 to TRBJ2-5, with D tentatively TRBD1 or TRBD2 (5 bases each). CDR3 length equals 14 residues. CDR1 and CDR2 from the germline V gene are MDHEN and SYDVKM. The germline V and J ends were trimmed by 2 bases and 5 bases, with 12 bases remaining between them. DNA for the CDR3: TGTGCCAGCAGTTTACCCCGGGGCCGGGAGACCCAGTACTTC. Translated: CASSLPRGRETQYF.